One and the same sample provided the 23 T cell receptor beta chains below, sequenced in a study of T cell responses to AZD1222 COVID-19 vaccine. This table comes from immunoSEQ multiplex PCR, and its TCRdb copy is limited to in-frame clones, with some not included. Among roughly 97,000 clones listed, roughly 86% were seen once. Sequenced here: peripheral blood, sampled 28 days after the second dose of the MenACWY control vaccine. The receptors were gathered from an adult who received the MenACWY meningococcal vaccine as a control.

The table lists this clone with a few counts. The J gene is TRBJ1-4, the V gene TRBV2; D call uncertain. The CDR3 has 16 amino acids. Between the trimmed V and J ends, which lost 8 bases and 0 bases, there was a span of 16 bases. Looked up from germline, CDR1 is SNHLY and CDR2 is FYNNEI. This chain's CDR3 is CASLRAPIATNEKLFF. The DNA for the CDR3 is TGTGCCAGCTTAAGGGCCCCGATTGCAACTAATGAAAAACTGTTTTTT. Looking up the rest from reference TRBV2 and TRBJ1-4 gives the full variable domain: EPEVTQTPSHQVTQMGQEVILRCVPISNHLYFYWYRQILGQKVEFLVSFYNNEISEKSEIFDDQFSVERPDGSNFTLKIRSTKLEDSAMYFCASLRAPIATNEKLFFGSGTQLSVL.

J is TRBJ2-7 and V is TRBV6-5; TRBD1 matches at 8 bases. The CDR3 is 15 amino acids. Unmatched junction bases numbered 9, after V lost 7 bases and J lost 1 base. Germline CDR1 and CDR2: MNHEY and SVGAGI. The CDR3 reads CASNPDRVLSYEQYF. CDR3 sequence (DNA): TGTGCCAGCAATCCGGACAGGGTTTTGTCCTACGAGCAGTACTTC.

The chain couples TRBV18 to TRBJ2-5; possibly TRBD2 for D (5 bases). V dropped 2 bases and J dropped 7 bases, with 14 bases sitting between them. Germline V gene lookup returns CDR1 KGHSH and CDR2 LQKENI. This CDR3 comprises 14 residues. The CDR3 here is CASSPGDVAGTQYF. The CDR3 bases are TGTGCCAGCTCACCAGGAGACGTGGCGGGGACCCAGTACTTC.

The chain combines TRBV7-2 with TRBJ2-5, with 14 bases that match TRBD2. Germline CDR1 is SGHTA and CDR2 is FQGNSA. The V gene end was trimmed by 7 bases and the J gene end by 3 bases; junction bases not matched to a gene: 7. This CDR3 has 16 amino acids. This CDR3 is CASTPGLAGVKETQYF. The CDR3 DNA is TGTGCCAGCACCCCGGGACTAGCGGGGGTTAAAGAGACCCAGTACTTC. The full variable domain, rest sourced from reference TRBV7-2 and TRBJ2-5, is GAGVSQSPSNKVTEKGKDVELRCDPISGHTALYWYRQSLGQGLEFLIYFQGNSAPDKSGLPSDRFSAERTGGSVSTLTIQRTQQEDSAVYLCASTPGLAGVKETQYFGPGTRLLVL.

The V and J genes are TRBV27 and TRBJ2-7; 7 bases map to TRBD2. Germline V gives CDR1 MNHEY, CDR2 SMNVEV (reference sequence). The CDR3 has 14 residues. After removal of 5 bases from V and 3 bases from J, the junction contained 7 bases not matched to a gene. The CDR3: CASSPGTTGYEQYF. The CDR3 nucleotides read TGTGCCAGCAGTCCCGGGACTACTGGCTACGAGCAGTACTTC.

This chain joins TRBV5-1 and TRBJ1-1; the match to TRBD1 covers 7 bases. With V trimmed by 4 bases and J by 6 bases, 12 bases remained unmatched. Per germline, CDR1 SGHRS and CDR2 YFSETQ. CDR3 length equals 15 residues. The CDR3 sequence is CASSPPYETGPEAFF. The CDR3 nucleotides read TGCGCCAGCAGCCCCCCGTATGAGACAGGGCCTGAAGCTTTCTTT.

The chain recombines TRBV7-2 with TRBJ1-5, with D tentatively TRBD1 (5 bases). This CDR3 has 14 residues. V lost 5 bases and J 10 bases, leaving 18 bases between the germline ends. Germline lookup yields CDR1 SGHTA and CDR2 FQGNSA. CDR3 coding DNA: TGTGCCAGCAGCCAGGAGTGGGGGGAAAACCCCCAGCATTTT. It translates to CASSQEWGENPQHF.

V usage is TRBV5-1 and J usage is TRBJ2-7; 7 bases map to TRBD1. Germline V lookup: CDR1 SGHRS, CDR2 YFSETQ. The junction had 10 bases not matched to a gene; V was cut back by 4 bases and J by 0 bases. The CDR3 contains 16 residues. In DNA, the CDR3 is TGCGCCAGCAGCATCTACTCCGGGACAGTCTCCTACGAGCAGTACTTC. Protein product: CASSIYSGTVSYEQYF.

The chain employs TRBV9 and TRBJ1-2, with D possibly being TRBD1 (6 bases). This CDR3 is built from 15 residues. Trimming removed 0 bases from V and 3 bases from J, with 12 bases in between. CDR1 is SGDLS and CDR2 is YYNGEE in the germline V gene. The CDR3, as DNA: TGTGCCAGCAGCGTAGACACAGGGCACGACTATGGCTACACCTTC. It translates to CASSVDTGHDYGYTF.

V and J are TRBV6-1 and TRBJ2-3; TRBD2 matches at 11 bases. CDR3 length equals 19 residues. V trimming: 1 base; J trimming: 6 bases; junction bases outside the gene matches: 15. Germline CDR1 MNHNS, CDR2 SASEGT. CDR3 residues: CASSEEVSGGAFLSDTQYF. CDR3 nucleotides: TGTGCCAGCAGTGAAGAGGTTAGCGGGGGGGCCTTTTTATCTGATACGCAGTATTTT.

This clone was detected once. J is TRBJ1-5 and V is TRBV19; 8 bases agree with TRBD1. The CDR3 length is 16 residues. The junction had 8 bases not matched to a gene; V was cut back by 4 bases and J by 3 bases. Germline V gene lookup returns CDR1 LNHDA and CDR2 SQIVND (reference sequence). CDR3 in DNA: TGTGCCAGTAGTACGCGGACAGGGACAAACAATCAGCCCCAGCATTTT. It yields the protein CASSTRTGTNNQPQHF.

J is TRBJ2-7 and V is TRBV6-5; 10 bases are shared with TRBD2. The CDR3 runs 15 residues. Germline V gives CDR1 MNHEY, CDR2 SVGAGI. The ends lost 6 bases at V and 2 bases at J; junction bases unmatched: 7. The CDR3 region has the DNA TGTGCCAGCAGGGCAGGCAGCGGGGGGGCCTACGAGCAGTACTTC. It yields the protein CASRAGSGGAYEQYF.

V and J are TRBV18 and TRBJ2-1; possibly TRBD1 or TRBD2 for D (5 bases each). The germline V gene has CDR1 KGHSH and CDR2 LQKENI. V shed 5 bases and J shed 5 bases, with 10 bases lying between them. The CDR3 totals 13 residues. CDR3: CASSSGANNEQFF. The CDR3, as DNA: TGTGCCAGCTCATCCGGGGCCAACAATGAGCAGTTCTTC.

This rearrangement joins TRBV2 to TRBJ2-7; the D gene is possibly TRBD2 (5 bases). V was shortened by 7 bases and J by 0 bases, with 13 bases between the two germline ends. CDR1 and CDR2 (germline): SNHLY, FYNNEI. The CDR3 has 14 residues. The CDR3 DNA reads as TGTGCCAGCAACGGAGGTCTAGGCTCCTACGAGCAGTACTTC. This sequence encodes CASNGGLGSYEQYF.

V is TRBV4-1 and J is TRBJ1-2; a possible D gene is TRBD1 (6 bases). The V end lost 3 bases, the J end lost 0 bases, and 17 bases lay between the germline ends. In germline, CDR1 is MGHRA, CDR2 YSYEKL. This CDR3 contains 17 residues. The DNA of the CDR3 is TGCGCCAGCAGCCAGAAAATAGGGGACACCTCTAACTATGGCTACACCTTC. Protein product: CASSQKIGDTSNYGYTF.

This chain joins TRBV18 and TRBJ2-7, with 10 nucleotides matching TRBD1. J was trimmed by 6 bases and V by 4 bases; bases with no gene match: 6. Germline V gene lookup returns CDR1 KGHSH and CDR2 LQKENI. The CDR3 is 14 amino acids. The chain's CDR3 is CASSLETGGGEQYF. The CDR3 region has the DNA TGTGCCAGCTCACTGGAGACAGGGGGCGGCGAGCAGTACTTC. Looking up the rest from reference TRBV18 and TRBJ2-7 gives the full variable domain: NAGVMQNPRHLVRRRGQEARLRCSPMKGHSHVYWYRQLPEEGLKFMVYLQKENIIDESGMPKERFSAEFPKEGPSILRIQQVVRGDSAAYFCASSLETGGGEQYFGPGTRLTVT.

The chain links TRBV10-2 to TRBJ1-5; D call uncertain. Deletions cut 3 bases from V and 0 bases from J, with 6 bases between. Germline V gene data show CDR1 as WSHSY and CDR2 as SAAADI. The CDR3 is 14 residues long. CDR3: CASSDVLSNQPQHF. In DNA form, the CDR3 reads TGCGCCAGCAGTGATGTCCTTAGCAATCAGCCCCAGCATTTT.

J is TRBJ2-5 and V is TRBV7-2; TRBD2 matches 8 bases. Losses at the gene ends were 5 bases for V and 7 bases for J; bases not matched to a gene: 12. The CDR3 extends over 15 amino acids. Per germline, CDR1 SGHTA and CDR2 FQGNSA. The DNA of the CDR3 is TGTGCCAGCAGCGGGGGAGGCGCGGGGGGAAGGACCCAGTACTTC. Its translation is CASSGGGAGGRTQYF.

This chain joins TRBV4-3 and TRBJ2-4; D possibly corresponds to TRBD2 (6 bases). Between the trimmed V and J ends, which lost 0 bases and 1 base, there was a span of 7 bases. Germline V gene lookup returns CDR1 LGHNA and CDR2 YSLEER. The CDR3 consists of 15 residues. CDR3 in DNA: TGCGCCAGCAGCCAAGAGGAGGGGGCCAAAAACATTCAGTACTTC. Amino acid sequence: CASSQEEGAKNIQYF.

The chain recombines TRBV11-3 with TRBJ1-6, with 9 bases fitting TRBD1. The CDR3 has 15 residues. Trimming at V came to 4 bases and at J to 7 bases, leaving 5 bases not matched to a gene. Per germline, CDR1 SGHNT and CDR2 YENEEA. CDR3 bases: TGTGCCAGCAGCTCTGGGACAGGGATCAATTCACCCCTCCACTTT. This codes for CASSSGTGINSPLHF.

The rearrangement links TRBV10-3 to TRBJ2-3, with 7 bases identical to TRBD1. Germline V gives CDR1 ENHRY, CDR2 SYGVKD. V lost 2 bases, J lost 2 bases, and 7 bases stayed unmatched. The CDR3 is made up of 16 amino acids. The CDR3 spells CAISEGERGPTDTQYF. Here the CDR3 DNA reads TGTGCCATCAGTGAGGGGGAAAGGGGGCCCACAGATACGCAGTATTTT.

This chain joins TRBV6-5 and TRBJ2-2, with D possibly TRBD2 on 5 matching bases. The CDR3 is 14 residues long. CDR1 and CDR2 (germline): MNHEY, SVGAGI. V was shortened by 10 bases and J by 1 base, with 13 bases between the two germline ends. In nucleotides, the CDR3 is TGTGCCATCTCGGGTACTAGGAACACCGGGGAGCTGTTTTTT. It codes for CAISGTRNTGELFF.

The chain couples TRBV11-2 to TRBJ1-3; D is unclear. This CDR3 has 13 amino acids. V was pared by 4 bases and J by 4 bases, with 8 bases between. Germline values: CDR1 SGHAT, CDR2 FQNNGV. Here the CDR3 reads CASSSSSGNTIYF. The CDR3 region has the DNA TGTGCCAGCAGCTCCTCCTCCGGAAACACCATATATTTT.